This TCR beta chain was observed in a study of T cell responses to AZD1222 COVID-19 vaccine. Study results and caveats: Just 5 to 7 people given AZD1222 tested seropositive at baseline. Scientists sampled the repertoires only once the peak T cell response had passed. Females made up more of the donors, who were largely white British, and clonal diversity may have come out too low. Regions left unmutated in variants are reportedly the target of nearly half of spike-specific TCRs.

Worth noting for this clone: The antigen remains unidentified.

The germline V gene encodes CDR1 SGDLS and CDR2 YYNGEE. The CDR3 is 15 residues long. The trim removed 0 bases at V and 5 bases at J, leaving 3 bases unmatched. The table came from immunoSEQ multiplex PCR; TCRdb's copy has only in-frame clones and leaves some out. The repertoire includes 100,000 to 150,000 clones, about 92% of them detected once, and 5% sits in the top ten. The rearrangement joins TRBV9 to TRBJ2-4, with 9 bases lining up with TRBD2. Sequences were derived from peripheral blood, sampled 28 days after the second AZD1222 dose. This receptor was taken from an adult who received the AZD1222 COVID-19 vaccine. CDR3 DNA sequence: TGTGCCAGCAGCGTAGGTCCTAGCGGGGAAAACATTCAGTACTTC. Translation: CASSVGPSGENIQYF.